The clone carrying this T cell receptor beta chain has at least ten counts. From RNA transcripts, TCR beta CDR3 regions were amplified. The primer set for the first-round RT-PCR of the TCR CDR3 was HTBI. MiXCR, applied by TCRdb to the multiplex PCR reads, yields one record per CDR3 protein. Counted here are 500,000 to 750,000 distinct CDR3 sequences, approximately 15% occurring once; the ten biggest clones make up roughly 7.1%. This CDR3 has 14 residues. Trimming pared 7 bases from V and 6 bases from J, leaving 16 bases between. The data belong to a study of T cells in Graves' hyperthyroidism and ophthalmopathy.

The sequenced sample was blood. This chain uses TRBV12-3 or TRBV12-4 with TRBJ1-5; tentative D call: TRBD1 (6 bases). The clonotype originates from a woman aged 18 to 35 with Graves' ophthalmopathy. CDR3 nucleotide sequence: TGTGCCAGCACGGACAGCCCCCACAGTCAGCCCCAGCATTTT. Translating gives CASTDSPHSQPQHF.